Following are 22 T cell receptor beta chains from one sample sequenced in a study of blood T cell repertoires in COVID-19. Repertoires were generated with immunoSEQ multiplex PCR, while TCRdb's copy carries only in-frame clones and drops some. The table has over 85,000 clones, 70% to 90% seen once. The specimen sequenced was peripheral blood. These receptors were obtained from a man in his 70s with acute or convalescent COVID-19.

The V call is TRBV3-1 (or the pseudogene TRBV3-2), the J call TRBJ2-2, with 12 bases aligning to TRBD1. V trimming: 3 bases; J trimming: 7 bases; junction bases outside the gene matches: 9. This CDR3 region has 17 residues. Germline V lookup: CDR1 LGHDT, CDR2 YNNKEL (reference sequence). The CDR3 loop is CASSQNPGQGAFGELFF. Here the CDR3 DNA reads TGTGCCAGCAGCCAGAATCCGGGACAGGGGGCGTTCGGGGAGCTGTTTTTT.

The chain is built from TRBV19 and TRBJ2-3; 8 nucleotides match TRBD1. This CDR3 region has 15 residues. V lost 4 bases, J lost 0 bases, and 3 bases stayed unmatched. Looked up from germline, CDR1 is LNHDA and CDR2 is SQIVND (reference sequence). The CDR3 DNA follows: TGTGCCAGTAGTAATCAGGGGGCTAGCACAGATACGCAGTATTTT. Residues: CASSNQGASTDTQYF. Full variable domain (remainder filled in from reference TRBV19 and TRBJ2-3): DGGITQSPKYLFRKEGQNVTLSCEQNLNHDAMYWYRQDPGQGLRLIYYSQIVNDFQKGDIAEGYSVSREKKESFPLTVTSAQKNPTAFYLCASSNQGASTDTQYFGPGTRLTVL.

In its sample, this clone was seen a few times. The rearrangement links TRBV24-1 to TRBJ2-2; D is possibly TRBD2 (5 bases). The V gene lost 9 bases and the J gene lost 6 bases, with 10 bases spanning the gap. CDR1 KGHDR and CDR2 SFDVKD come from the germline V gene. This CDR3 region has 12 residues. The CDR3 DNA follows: TGTGCCACCGGTACTAGTTCCGGGGAGCTGTTTTTT. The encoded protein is CATGTSSGELFF.

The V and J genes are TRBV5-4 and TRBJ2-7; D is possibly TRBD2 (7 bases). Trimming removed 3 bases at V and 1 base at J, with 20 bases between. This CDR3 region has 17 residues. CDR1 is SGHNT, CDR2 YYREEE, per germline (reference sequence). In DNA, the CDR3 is TGTGCCAGCAGCTCTCGTCTAGGCGGGGGCATGTCCTACGAGCAGTACTTC. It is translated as CASSSRLGGGMSYEQYF.

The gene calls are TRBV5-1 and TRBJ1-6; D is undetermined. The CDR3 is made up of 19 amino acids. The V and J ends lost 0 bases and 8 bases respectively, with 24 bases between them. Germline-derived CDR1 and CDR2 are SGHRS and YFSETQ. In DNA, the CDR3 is TGCGCCAGCAGCTTGGGGCGGGAAGGCTCCTCAAATGTTCATTCACCCCTCCACTTT. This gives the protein CASSLGREGSSNVHSPLHF.

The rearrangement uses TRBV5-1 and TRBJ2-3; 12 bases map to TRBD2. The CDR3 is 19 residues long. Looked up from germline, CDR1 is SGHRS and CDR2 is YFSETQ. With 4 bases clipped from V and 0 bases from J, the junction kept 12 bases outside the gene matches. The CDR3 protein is CASSNPRGTSGRSTDTQYF. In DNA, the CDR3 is TGCGCCAGCAGCAATCCGAGAGGGACTAGCGGGCGAAGCACAGATACGCAGTATTTT. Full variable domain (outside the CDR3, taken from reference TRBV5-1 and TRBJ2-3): KAGVTQTPRYLIKTRGQQVTLSCSPISGHRSVSWYQQTPGQGLQFLFEYFSETQRNKGNFPGRFSGRQFSNSRSEMNVSTLELGDSALYLCASSNPRGTSGRSTDTQYFGPGTRLTVL.

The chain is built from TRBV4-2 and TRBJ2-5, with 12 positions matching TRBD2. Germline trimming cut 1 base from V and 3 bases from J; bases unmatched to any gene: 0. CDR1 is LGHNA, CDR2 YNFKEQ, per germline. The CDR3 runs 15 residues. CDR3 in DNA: TGTGCCAGCAGCCAAGGACTAGCGGGGGAAGAGACCCAGTACTTC. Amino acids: CASSQGLAGEETQYF.

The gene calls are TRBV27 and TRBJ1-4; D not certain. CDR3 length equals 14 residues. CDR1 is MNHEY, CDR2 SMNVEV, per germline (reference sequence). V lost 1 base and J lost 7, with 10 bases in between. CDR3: CASSLWRDGEKLFF. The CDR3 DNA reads TGTGCCAGCAGTTTATGGAGGGATGGTGAAAAACTGTTTTTT.

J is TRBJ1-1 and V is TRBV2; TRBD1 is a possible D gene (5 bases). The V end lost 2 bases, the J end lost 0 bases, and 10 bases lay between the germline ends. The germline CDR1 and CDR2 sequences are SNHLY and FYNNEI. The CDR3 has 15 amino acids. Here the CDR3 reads CASSERQSMNTEAFF. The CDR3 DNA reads TGTGCCAGCAGTGAACGACAGTCTATGAACACTGAAGCTTTCTTT.

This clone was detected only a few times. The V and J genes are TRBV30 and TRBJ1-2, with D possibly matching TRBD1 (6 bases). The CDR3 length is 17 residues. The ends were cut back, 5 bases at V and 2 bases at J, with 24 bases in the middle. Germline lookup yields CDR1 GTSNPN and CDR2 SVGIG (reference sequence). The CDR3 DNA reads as TGTGCCTGGGACTTCAGCCCCGTTGGGGGGGCGAACTATGGCTACACCTTC. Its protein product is CAWDFSPVGGANYGYTF.

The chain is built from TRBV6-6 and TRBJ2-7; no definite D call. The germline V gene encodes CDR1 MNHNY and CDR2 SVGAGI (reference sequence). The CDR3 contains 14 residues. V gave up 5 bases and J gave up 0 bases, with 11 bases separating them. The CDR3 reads CASSQEATSYEQYV. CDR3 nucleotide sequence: TGTGCCAGCAGTCAGGAAGCGACCTCCTACGAGCAGTACGTC.

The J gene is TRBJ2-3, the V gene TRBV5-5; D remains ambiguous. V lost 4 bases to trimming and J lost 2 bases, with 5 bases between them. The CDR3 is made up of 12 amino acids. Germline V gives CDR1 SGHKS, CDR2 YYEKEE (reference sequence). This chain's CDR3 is CASSQDTDTQYF. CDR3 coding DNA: TGTGCCAGCAGCCAGGACACAGATACGCAGTATTTT.

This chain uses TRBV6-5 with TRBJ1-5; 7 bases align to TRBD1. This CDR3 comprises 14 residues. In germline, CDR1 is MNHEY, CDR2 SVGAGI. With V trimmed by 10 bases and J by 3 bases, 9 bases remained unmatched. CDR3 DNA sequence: TGTGCCATCGCTCCGGGACAGAACAATCAGCCCCAGCATTTT. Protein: CAIAPGQNNQPQHF.

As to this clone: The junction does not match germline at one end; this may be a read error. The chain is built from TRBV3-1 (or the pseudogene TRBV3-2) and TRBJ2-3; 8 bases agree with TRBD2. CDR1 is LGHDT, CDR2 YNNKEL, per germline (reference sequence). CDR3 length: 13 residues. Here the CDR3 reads CASRHGTRDTQYF. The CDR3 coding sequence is TGTGCCAGCCGCCACGGGACTAGAGATACGCAGTATTTT.

The CDR3 DNA reads as TGCGCCAGCAGCTTGCGTGTGAACACTGAAGCTTTCTTT. This gives the protein CASSLRVNTEAFF. The J gene is TRBJ1-1, the V gene TRBV5-1, with D hard to call. CDR1 and CDR2 (germline): SGHRS, YFSETQ. The CDR3 runs 13 residues. The ends were cut back, 1 base at V and 0 bases at J, with 4 bases in the middle.

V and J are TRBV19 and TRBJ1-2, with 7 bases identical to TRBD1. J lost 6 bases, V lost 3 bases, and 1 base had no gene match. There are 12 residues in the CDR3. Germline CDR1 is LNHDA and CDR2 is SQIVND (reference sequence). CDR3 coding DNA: TGTGCCAGTAGTATCACAGGGGATGGCTACACCTTC. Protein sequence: CASSITGDGYTF.

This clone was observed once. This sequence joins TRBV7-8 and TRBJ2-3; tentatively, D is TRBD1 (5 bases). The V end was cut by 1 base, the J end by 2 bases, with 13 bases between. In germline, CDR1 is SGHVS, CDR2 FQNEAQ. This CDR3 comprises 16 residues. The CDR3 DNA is TGTGCCAGCAGCTTAGTAACAGGCCACGACACAGATACGCAGTATTTT. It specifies CASSLVTGHDTDTQYF.

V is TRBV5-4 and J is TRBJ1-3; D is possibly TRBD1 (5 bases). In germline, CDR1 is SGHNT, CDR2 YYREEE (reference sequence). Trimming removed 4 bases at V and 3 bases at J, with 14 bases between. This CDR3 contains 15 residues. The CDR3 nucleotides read TGTGCCAGCAGCCCGGGCCGGGGACTTGGAAACACCATATATTTT. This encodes CASSPGRGLGNTIYF.

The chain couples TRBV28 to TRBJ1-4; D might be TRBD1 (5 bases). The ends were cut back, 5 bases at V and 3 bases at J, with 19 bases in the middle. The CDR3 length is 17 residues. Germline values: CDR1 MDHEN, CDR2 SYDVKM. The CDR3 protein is CASSPKTWGSANEKLFF. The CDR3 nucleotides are TGTGCCAGCAGTCCTAAAACCTGGGGCTCTGCTAATGAAAAACTGTTTTTT.

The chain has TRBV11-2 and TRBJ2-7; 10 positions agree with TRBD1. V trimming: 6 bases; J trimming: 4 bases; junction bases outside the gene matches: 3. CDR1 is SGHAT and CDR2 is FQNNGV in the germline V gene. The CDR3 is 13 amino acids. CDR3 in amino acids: CASSPGQGYEQYV. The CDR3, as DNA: TGTGCCAGCAGTCCGGGACAGGGGTACGAGCAGTACGTC.

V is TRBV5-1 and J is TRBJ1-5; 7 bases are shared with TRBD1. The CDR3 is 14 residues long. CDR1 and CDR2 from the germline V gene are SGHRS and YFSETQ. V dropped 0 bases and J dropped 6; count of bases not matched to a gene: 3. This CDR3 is CASSLGGGSQPQHF. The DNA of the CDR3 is TGCGCCAGCAGCTTGGGAGGGGGCAGTCAGCCCCAGCATTTT.

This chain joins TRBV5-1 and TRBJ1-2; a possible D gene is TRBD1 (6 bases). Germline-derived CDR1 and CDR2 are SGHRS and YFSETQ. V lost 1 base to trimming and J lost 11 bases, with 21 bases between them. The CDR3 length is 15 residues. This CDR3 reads CASSLSQGQQQPYTF. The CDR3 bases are TGCGCCAGCAGCTTGTCTCAGGGACAACAACAGCCATACACCTTC. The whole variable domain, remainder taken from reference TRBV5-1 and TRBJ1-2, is KAGVTQTPRYLIKTRGQQVTLSCSPISGHRSVSWYQQTPGQGLQFLFEYFSETQRNKGNFPGRFSGRQFSNSRSEMNVSTLELGDSALYLCASSLSQGQQQPYTFGSGTRLTVV.